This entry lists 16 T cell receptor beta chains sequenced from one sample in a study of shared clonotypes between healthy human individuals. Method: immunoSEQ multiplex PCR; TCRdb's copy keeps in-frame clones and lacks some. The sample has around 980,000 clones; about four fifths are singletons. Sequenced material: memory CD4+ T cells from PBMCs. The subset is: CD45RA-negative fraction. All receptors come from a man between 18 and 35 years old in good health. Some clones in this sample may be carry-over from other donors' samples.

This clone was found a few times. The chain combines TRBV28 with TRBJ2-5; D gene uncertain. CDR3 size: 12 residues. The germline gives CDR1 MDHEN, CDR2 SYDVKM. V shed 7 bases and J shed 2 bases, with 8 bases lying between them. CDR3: CASTGDQETQYF. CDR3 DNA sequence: TGTGCCAGCACCGGCGATCAAGAGACCCAGTACTTC. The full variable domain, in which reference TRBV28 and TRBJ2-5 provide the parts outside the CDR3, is DVKVTQSSRYLVKRTGEKVFLECVQDMDHENMFWYRQDPGLGLRLIYFSYDVKMKEKGDIPEGYSVSREKKERFSLILESASTNQTSMYLCASTGDQETQYFGPGTRLLVL.

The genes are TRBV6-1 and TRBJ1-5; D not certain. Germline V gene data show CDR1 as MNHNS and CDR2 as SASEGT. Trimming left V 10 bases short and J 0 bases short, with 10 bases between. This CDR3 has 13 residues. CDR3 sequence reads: CATRVDSNQPQHF. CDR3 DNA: TGTGCCACCCGGGTGGATAGCAATCAGCCCCAGCATTTT.

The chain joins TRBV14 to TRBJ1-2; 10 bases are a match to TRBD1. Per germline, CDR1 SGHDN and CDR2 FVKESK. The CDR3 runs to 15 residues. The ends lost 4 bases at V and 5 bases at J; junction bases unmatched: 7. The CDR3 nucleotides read TGTGCCAGCAGCCTACCGGGACAGGGGTGGTATGGCTACACCTTC. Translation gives CASSLPGQGWYGYTF.

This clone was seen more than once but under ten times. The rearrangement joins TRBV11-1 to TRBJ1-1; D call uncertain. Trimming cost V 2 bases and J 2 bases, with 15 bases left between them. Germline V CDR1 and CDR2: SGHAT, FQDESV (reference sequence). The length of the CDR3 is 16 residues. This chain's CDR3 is CASSLRQAQFNTEAFF. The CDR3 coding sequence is TGTGCCAGCAGCTTACGGCAGGCACAGTTTAACACTGAAGCTTTCTTT.

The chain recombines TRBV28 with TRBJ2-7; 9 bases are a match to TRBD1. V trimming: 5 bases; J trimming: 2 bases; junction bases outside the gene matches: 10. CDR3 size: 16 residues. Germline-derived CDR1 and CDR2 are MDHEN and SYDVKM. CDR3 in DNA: TGTGCCAGCAGTCCGCCCGGGACAGGGTTACCCTACGAGCAGTACTTC. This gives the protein CASSPPGTGLPYEQYF.

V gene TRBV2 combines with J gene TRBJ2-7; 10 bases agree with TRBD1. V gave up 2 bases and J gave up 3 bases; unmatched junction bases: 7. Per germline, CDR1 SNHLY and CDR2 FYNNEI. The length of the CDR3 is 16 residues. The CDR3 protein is CASSETPGQGLYEQYF. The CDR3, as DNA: TGTGCCAGCAGTGAAACCCCGGGACAGGGGCTCTACGAGCAGTACTTC.

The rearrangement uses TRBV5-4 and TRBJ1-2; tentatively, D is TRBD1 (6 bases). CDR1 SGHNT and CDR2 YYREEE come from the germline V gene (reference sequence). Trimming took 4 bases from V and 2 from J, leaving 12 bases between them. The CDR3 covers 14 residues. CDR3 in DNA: TGTGCCAGCAGCACCCCGGACAGAAACTATGGCTACACCTTC. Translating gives CASSTPDRNYGYTF.

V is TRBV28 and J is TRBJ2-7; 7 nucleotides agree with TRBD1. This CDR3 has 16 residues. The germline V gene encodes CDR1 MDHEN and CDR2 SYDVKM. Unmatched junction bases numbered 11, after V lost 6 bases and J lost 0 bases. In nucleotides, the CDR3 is TGTGCCAGCAGGGGACGGACAGGAATTACCTCCTACGAGCAGTACTTC. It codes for CASRGRTGITSYEQYF.

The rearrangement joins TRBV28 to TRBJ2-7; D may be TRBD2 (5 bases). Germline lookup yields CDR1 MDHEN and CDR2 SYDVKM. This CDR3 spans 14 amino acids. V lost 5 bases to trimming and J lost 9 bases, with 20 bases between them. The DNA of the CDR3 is TGTGCCAGCAGTAGCGGACCGCGAGGGCTTGGGCAGTACTTC. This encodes CASSSGPRGLGQYF.

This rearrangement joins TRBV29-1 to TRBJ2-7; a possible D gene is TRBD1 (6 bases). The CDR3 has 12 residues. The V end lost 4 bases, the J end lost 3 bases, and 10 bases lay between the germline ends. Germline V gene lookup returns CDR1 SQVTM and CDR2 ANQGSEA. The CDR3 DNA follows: TGCAGCGTTGCCAGGGGAAACTACGAGCAGTACTTC. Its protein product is CSVARGNYEQYF.

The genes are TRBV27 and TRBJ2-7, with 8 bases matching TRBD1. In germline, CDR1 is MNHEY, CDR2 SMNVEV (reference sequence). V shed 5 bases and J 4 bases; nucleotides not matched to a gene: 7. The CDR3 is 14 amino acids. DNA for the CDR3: TGTGCCAGCAGTGGACAGGGCGGCGATTACGAGCAGTACTTC. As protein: CASSGQGGDYEQYF.

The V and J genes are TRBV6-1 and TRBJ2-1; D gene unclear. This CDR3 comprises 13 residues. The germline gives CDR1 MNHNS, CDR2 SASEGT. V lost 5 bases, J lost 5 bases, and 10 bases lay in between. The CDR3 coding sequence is TGTGCCAGCAGTCTTCACCGGGACAATGAGCAGTTCTTC. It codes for CASSLHRDNEQFF.

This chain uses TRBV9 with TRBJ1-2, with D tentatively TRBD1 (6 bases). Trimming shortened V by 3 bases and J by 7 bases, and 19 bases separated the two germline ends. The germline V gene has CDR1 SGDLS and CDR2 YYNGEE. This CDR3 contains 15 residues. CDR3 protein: CASSAFGQGRSGYTF. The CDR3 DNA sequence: TGTGCCAGCAGCGCATTCGGGCAGGGGCGCTCTGGCTACACCTTC.

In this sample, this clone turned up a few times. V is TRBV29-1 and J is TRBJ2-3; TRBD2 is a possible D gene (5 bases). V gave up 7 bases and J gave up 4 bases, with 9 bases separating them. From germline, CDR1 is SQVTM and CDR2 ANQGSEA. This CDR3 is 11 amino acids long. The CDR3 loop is CSGTRADTQYF. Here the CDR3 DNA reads TGCAGCGGAACTAGGGCAGATACGCAGTATTTT.

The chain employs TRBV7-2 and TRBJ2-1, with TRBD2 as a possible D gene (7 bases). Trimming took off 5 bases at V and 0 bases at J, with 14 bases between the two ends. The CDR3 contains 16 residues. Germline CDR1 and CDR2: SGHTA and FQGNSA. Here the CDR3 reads CASSPQGGSSYNEQFF. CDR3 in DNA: TGTGCCAGCAGCCCACAGGGCGGGAGCTCCTACAATGAGCAGTTCTTC. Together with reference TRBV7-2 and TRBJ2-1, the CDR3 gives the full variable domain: GAGVSQSPSNKVTEKGKDVELRCDPISGHTALYWYRQSLGQGLEFLIYFQGNSAPDKSGLPSDRFSAERTGGSVSTLTIQRTQQEDSAVYLCASSPQGGSSYNEQFFGPGTRLTVL.

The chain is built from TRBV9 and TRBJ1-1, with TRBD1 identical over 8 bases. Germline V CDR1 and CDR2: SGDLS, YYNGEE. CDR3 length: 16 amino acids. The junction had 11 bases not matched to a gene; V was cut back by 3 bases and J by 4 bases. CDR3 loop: CASSAGDRGASTEAFF. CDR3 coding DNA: TGTGCCAGCAGCGCCGGCGACAGGGGAGCGTCCACTGAAGCTTTCTTT.